This TCR beta chain was recovered during a study of shared clonotypes between healthy human individuals. CD4+ cells yielded CD45RA+ naive and CD45RA-negative memory subsets. Worth noting for this clone: Its specificity is unknown.

Sequencing was performed with immunoSEQ multiplex PCR; in TCRdb, only in-frame clones are kept and a portion is missing. Among more than 2,000,000 clones listed, 90% to 95% were seen once. General observations from the study: As a rule, naive subsets had a larger estimated richness than memory subsets.

V lost 3 bases, J lost 0 bases, and 7 bases stayed unmatched. CDR1 and CDR2 (germline): KGHSH, LQKENI. The CDR3 is made up of 16 amino acids. Input material: naive CD4+ T cells sorted from blood. Subset defined: CD45RA+ positively selected. The clonotype originates from a man aged 18 to 35 in good health. The chain has TRBV18 and TRBJ2-7, with TRBD2 identical over 8 bases. The DNA of the CDR3 is TGTGCCAGCTCACCGGTCGTAGCGGGGAGCTCCTACGAGCAGTACTTC. It codes for CASSPVVAGSSYEQYF.